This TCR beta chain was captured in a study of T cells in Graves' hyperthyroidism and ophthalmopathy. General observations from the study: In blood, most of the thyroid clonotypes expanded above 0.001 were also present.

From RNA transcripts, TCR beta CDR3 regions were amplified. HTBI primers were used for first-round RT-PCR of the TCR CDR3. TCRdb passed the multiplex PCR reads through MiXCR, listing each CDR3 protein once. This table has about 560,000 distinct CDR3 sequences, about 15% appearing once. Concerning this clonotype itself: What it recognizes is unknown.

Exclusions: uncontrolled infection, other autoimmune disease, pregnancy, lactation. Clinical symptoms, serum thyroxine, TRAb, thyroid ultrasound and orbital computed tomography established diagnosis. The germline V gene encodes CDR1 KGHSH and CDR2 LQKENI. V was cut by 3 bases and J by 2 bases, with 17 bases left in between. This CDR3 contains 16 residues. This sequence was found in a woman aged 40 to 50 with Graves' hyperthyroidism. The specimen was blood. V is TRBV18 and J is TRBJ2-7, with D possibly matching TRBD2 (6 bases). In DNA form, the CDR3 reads TGTGCCAGCTCACCTGGGGGGACGGGATCGACCTACGAGCAGTACTTC. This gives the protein CASSPGGTGSTYEQYF.